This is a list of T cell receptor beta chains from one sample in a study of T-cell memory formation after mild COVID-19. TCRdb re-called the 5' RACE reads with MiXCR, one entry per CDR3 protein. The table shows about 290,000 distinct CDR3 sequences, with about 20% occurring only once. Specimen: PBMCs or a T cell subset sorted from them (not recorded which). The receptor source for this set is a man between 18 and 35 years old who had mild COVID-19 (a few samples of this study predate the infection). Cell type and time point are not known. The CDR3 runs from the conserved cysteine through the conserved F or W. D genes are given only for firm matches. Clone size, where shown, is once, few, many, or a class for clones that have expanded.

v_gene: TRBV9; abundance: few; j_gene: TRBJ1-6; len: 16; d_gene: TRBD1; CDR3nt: TGTGCCAGCAGCAGAGGGGACAGGGCGAGAAGTTCACCCCTCCACTTT; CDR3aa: CASSRGDRARSSPLHF
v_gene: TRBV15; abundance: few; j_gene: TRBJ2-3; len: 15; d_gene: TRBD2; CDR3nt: TGTGCCACCGCCAGCGGGGGGGCCGTCGCAGATACGCAGTATTTT; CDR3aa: CATASGGAVADTQYF
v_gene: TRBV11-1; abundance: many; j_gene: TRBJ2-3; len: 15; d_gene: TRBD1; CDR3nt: TGTGCCAGCAGCTTACCCAGGGGGCTTGGGGATACGCAGTATTTT; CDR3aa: CASSLPRGLGDTQYF
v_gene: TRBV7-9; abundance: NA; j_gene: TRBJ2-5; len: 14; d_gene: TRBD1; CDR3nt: TGTGCCAGCAGCCGGACAGGGGCTGAAGAGACCCAGTACTTC; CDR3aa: CASSRTGAEETQYF
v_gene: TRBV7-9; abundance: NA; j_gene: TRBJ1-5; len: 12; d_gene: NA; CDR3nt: TGTGCCAGCAGCTTAGGGAGGCAGCCCCAGCATTTT; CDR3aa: CASSLGRQPQHF
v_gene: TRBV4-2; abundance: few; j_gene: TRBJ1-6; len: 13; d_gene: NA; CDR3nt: TGTGCCAGCAGCCAAGACTCCGATTCACCCCTCCACTTT; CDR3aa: CASSQDSDSPLHF
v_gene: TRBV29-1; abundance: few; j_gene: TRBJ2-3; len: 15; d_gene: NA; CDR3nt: TGCAGCGTTGAAGGGAGGGGGACCAGCACAGATACGCAGTATTTT; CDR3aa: CSVEGRGTSTDTQYF
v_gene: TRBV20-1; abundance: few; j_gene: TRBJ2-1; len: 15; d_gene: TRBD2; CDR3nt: TGCAGTGCTAGAATCGGCGGGGGGGCCGGTAATGAGCAGTTCTTC; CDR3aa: CSARIGGGAGNEQFF
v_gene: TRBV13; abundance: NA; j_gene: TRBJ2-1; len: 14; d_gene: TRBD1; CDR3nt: TGTGCCAGCAGCGTCGGGACAGAGTACAATGAGCAGTTCTTC; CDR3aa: CASSVGTEYNEQFF
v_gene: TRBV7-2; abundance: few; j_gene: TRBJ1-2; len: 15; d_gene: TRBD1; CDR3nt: TGTGCCAGCAGCACGGACAGGGGAGGATCGCGGGGCTACACCTTC; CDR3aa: CASSTDRGGSRGYTF
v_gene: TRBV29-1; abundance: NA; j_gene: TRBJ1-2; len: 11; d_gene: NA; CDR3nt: TGCAGCGTCAACAGTTACTATGGCTACACCTTC; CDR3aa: CSVNSYYGYTF
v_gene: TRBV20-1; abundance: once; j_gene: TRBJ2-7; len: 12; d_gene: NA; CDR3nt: TGCAGTGCTCCGGGACCACTTAACGAGCAGTACTTC; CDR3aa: CSAPGPLNEQYF
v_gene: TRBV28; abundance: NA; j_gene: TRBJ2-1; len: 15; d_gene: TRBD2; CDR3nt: TGTGCCAGCAGTGTCCTAGCGGGGGGGTACAGTGAGCAGTTCTTC; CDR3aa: CASSVLAGGYSEQFF
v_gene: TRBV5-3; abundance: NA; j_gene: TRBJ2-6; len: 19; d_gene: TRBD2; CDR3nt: TGTGCCAGAAGCTTGGCCTGGCTAGCGGAAAGCTCTGGGGCCAACGTCCTGACTTTC; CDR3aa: CARSLAWLAESSGANVLTF
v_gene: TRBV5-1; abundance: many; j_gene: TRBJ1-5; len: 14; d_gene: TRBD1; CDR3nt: TGTGCCAGCAGCTTGGGACAGGGGGATCAGCCCCAGCATTTT; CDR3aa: CASSLGQGDQPQHF
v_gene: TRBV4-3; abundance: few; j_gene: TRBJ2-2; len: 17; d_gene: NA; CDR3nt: TGCGCCAGCAGCCCCCACGCCCCGGGGAGTGGCACCGGGGAGCTGTTTTTT; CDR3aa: CASSPHAPGSGTGELFF
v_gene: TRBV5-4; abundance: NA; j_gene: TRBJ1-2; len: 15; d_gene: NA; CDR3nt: TGTGCCAGCAGCCGAGGGTCGGGCGGACCCTATGGCTACACCTTC; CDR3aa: CASSRGSGGPYGYTF
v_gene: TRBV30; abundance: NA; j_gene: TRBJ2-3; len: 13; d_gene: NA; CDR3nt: TGTGCCAGCCTTCCTGAGAGCACAGATACGCAGTATTTT; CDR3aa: CASLPESTDTQYF
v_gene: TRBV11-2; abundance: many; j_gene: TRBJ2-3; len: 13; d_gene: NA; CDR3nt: TGTGCCAGCAGCTTAGATAGGGTAGATACGCAGTATTTT; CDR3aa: CASSLDRVDTQYF
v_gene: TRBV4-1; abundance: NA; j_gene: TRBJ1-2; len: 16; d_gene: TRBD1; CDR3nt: TGCGCCAGCAGCCAAGAATCCGACAGGGAGGGTTATGGCTACACCTTC; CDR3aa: CASSQESDREGYGYTF
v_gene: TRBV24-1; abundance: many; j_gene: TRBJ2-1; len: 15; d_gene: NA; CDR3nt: TGTGCCACCAGTGATTTTAGACATCCCTACAATGAGCAGTTCTTC; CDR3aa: CATSDFRHPYNEQFF
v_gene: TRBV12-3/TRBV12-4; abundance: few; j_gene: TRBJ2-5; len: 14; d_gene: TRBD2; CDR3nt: TGTGCCAGCAGTAGAGCGGGGGGGCTCGAGACCCAGTACTTC; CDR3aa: CASSRAGGLETQYF
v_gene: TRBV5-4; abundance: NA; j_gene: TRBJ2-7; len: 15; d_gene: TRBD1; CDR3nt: TGTGCCAGCAGCCAAGGGACAGGGGGACCCTACGAGCAGTACTTC; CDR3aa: CASSQGTGGPYEQYF
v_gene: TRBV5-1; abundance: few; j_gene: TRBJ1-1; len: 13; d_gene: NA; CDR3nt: TGCGCCAGCAGTCACAACCCGAACACTGAAGCTTTCTTT; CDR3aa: CASSHNPNTEAFF
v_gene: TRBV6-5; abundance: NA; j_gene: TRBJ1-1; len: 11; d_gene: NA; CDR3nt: TGTGCCAGCAGAGATAGGAGTGAAGCTTTCTTT; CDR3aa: CASRDRSEAFF
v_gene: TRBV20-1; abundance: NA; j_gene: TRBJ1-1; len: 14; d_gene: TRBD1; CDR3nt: TGCAGTGCTAGAGTCGGACAGGGGTTCACTGAAGCTTTCTTT; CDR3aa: CSARVGQGFTEAFF
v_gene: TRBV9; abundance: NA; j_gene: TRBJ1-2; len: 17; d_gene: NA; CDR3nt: TGTGCCAGCAGGGACGGGGCCCAGGCCAAAGCTAACTATGGCTACACCTTC; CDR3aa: CASRDGAQAKANYGYTF
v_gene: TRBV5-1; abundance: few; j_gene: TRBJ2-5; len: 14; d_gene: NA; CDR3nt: TGCGCCAGCAGTCGCCTAGGGAGCCAAGAGACCCAGTACTTC; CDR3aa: CASSRLGSQETQYF
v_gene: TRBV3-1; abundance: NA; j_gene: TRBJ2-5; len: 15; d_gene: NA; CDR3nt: TGTGCCAGCAGCCCACCTGGCCGGTACCAAGAGACCCAGTACTTC; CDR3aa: CASSPPGRYQETQYF
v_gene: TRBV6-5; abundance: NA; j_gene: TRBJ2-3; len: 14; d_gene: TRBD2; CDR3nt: TGTGCCAGCAGCCCAACTAGCGGGGGTGGGACGCAGTATTTT; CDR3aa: CASSPTSGGGTQYF
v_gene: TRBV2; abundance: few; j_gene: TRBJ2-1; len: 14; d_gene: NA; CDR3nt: TGTGCCAGCACCCCGGTCGGGCCCTACAATGAGCAGTTCTTC; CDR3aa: CASTPVGPYNEQFF
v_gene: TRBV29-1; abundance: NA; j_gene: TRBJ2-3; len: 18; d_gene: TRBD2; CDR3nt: TGCAGCGGAGGGGGGCTAGCGGGGGCCCCCCGAAGCACAGATACGCAGTATTTT; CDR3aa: CSGGGLAGAPRSTDTQYF
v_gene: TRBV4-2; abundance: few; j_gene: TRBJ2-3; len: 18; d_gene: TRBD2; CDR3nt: TGTGCCAGCAGCCAGGCCCCGACTAGCGGGCGAAACACAGATACGCAGTATTTT; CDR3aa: CASSQAPTSGRNTDTQYF